The entry below gives a single T cell receptor (beta chain) sequence along with its context. The entry originates in a study of blood T cell repertoires in COVID-19. At the level of the study: Sites across the United States, Italy and Spain contributed samples from acute and convalescent COVID-19. PBMCs, B-cell-depleted T cells, or T cells were the source of the cDNA or gDNA that made up the material.

Those enrolled in Seattle joined during active infection and were followed longitudinally afterward. V lost 6 bases and J 3 bases, leaving 15 bases between the germline ends. This CDR3 has 14 residues. Germline CDR1 is MDHEN and CDR2 is SYDVKM. Generated by immunoSEQ multiplex PCR, the TCRdb table keeps only in-frame clones and is missing some. The top ten hold nearly 6% of the sample, which has under 200,000 clones, about 85% seen once. The material sequenced was peripheral blood. The clonotype was recovered from a woman aged 40 to 49 with COVID-19, enrolled during active disease. The rearrangement uses TRBV28 and TRBJ2-7; D might be TRBD1 (6 bases). CDR3 nucleotide sequence: TGTGCCAGCAGACGGACCGGGACACTCTACGAGCAGTACTTC. Translated: CASRRTGTLYEQYF.